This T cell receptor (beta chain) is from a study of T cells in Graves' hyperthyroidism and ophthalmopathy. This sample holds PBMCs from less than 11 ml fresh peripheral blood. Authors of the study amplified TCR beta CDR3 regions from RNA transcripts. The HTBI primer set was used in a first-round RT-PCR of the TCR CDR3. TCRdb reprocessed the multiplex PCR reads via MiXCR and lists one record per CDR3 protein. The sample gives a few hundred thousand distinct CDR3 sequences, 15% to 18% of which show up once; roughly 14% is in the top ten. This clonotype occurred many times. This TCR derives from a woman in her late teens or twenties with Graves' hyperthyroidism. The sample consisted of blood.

In DNA form, the CDR3 reads TGCAGTGCAAACCGGGACAAAGCTTTCTTT. Protein: CSANRDKAFF. The gene calls are TRBV20-1 and TRBJ1-1; weak D call: TRBD1 (6 bases). V dropped 6 bases and J dropped 9 bases, with 11 bases sitting between them. CDR1 is DFQATT, CDR2 SNEGSKA, per germline (reference sequence). The CDR3 is made up of 10 amino acids.